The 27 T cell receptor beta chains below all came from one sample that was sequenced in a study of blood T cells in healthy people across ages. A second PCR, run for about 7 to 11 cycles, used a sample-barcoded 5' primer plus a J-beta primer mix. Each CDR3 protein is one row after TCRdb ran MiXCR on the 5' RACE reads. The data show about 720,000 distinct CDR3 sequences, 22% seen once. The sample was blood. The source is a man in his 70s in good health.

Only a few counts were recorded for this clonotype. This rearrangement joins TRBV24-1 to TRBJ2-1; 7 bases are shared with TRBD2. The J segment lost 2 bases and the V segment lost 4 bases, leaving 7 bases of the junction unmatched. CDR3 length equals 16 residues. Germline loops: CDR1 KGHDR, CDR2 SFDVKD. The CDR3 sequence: CATSDGGRIAYNEQFF. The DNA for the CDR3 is TGTGCCACCAGTGACGGGGGGAGGATTGCCTACAATGAGCAGTTCTTC.

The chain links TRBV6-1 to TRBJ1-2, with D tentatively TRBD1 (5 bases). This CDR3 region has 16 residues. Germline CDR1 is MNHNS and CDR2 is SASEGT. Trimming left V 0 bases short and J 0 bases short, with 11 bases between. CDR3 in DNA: TGTGCCAGCAGTGAAGCGCTGGGGGGGTCTAACTATGGCTACACCTTC. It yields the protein CASSEALGGSNYGYTF.

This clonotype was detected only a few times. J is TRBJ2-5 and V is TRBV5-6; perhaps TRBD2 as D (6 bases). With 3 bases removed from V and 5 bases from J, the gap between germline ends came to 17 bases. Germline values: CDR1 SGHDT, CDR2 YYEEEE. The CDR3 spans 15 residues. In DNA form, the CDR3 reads TGTGCCAGCAGCTCGCCCGGAGGGAGTATGGAGACCCAGTACTTC. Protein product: CASSSPGGSMETQYF.

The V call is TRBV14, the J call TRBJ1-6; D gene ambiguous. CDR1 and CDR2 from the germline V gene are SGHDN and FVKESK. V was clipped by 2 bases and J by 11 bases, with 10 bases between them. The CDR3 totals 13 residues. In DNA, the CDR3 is TGTGCCAGCAGCCAAACCGGTCGGACACCCCTCCACTTT. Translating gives CASSQTGRTPLHF.

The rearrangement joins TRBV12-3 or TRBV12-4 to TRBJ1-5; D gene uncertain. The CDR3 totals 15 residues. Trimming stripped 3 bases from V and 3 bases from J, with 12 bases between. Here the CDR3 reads CASSLIPGPNQPQHF. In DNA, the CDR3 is TGTGCCAGCAGTTTGATCCCGGGCCCCAATCAGCCCCAGCATTTT.

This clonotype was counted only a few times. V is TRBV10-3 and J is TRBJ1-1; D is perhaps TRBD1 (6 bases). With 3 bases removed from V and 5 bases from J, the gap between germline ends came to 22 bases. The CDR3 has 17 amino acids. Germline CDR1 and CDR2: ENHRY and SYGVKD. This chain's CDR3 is CAISESHNRDLGTEAFF. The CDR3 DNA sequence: TGTGCCATCAGTGAATCCCATAACAGGGATTTGGGTACTGAAGCTTTCTTT.

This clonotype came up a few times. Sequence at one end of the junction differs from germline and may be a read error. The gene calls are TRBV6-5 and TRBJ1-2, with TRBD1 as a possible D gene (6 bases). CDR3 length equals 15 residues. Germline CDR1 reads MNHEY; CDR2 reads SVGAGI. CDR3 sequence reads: CASSYSRQEKYDYTF. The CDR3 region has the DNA TGTGCCAGCAGTTACTCTAGACAGGAAAAGTATGACTACACCTTC.

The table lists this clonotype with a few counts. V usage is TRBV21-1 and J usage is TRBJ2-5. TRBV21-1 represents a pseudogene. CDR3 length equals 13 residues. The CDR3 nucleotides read TGTGCCGGCAGCAAACACGACCAAGAGACCCAGTACTTC. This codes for CAGSKHDQETQYF.

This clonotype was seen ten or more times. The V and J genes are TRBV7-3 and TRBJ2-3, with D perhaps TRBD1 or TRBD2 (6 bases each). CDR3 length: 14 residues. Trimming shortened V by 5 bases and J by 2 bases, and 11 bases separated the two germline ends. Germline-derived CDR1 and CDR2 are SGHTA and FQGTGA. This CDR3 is CASSPGGLTDTQYF. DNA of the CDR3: TGTGCCAGCAGCCCTGGGGGGCTCACAGATACGCAGTATTTT.

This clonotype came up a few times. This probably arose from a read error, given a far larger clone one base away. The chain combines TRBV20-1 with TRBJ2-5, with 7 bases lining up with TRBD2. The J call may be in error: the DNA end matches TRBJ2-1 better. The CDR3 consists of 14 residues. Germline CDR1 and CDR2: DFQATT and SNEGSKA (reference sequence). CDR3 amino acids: CSAPGLDSCNEQFF. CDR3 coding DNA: TGCAGTGCCCCTGGACTAGACTCCTGCAATGAGCAGTTCTTC.

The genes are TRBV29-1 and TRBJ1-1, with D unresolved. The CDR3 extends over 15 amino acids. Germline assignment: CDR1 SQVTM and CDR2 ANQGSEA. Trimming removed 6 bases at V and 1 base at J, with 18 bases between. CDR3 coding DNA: TGCAGCGTCCTCCAGCCCCGGGAGGCGAACACTGAAGCTTTCTTT. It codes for CSVLQPREANTEAFF.

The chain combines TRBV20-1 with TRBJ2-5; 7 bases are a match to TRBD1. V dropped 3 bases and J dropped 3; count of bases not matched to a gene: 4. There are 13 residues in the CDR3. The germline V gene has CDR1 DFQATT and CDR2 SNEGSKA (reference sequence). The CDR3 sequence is CSASLGQEETQYF. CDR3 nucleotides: TGCAGTGCTAGCCTTGGACAGGAAGAGACCCAGTACTTC.

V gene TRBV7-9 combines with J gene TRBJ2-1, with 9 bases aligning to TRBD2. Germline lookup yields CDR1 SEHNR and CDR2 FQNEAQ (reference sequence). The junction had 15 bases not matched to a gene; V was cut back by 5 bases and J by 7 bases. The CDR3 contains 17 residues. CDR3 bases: TGTGCCAGCAGCCCGGTTAGCGGGAGTGTGGTCGGTAATGAGCAGTTCTTC. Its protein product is CASSPVSGSVVGNEQFF.

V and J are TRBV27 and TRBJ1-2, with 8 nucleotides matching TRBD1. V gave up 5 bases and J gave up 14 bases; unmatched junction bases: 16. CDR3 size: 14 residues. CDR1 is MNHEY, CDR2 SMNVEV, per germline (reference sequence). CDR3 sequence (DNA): TGTGCCAGCAGTCGCCTATCCGTAGGACAGGGTAAAACCTTC. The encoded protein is CASSRLSVGQGKTF.

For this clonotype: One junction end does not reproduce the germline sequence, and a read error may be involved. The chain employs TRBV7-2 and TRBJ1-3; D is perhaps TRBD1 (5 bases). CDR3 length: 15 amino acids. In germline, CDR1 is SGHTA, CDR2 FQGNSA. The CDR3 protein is CASSLGVHSGNTIYF. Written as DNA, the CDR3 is TGTGCCAGCAGTTTAGGGGTTCACTCTGGAAACACCATATATTTT.

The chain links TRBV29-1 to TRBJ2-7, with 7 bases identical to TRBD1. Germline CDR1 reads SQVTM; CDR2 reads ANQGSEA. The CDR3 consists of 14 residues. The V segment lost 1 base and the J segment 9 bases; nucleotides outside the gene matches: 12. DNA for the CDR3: TGCAGCGTTGAAGGACCGGGACAGACCCACGGGCAGTACTTC. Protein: CSVEGPGQTHGQYF.

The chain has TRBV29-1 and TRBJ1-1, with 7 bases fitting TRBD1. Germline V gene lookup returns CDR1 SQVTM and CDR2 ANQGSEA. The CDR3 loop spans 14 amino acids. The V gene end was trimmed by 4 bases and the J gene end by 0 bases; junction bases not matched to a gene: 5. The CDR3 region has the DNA TGCAGCGTTGGGGCAGGGGGTTTGAACACTGAAGCTTTCTTT. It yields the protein CSVGAGGLNTEAFF.

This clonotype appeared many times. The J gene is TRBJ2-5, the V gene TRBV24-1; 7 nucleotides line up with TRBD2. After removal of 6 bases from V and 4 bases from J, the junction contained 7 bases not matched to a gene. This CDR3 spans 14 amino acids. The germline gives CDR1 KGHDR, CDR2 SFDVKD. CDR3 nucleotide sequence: TGTGCCACCAGTCGTTCGACTAGCTCAGAGACCCAGTACTTC. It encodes CATSRSTSSETQYF.

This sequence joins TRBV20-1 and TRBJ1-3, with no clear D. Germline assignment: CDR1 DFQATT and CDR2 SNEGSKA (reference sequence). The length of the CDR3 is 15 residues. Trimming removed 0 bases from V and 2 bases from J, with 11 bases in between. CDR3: CSARDREEPGNTIYF. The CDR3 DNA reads TGCAGTGCTAGAGATCGGGAAGAGCCTGGAAACACCATATATTTT.

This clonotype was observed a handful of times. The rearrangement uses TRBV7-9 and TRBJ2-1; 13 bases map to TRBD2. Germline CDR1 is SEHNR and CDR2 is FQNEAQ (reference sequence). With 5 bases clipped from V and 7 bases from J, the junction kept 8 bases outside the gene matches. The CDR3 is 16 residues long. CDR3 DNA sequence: TGTGCCAGCAGCGGACGGACTAGCGGGGGAAGGAATGAGCAGTTCTTC. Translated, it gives CASSGRTSGGRNEQFF.

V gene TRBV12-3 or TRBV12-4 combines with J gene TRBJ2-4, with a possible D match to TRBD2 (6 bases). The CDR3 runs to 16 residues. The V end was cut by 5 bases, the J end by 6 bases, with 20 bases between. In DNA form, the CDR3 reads TGTGCCAGCAGTGTTAATTCCCGGGGGTATGGAAACATTCAGTACTTC. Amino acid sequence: CASSVNSRGYGNIQYF.

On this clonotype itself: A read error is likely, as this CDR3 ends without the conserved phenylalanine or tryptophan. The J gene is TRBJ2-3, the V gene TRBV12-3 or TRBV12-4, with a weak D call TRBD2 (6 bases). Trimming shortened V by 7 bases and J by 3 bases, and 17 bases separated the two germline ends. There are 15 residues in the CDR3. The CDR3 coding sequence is TGTGCCAGCAACCCTGGCGGGATGCGGACAGATACGCAGTATTCT. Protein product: CASNPGGMRTDTQYS.

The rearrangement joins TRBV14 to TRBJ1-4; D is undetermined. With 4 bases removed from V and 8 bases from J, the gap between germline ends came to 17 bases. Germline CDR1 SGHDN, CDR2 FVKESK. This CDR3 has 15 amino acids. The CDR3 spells CASSPTGGLREKLFF. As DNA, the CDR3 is TGTGCCAGCAGCCCTACTGGCGGACTGCGAGAAAAACTGTTTTTT.

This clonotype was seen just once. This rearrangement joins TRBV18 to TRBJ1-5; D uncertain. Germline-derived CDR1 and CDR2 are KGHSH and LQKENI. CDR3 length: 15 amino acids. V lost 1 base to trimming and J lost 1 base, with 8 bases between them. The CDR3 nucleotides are TGTGCCAGCTCACCACTAAGCCCCAGCAATCAGCCCCAGCATTTT. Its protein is CASSPLSPSNQPQHF. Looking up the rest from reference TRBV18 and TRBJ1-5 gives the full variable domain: NAGVMQNPRHLVRRRGQEARLRCSPMKGHSHVYWYRQLPEEGLKFMVYLQKENIIDESGMPKERFSAEFPKEGPSILRIQQVVRGDSAAYFCASSPLSPSNQPQHFGDGTRLSIL.

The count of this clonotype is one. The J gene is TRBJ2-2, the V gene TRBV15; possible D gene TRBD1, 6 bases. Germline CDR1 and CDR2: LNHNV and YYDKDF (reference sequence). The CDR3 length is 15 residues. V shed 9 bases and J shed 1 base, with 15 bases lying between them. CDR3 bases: TGTGCCACTCGCCGGGACACCGAGAACACCGGGGAGCTGTTTTTT. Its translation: CATRRDTENTGELFF.

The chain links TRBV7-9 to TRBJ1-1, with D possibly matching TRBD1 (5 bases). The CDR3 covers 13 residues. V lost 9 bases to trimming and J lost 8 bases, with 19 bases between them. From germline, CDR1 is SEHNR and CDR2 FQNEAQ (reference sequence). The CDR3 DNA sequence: TGTGCCAGTGGGACCCAGGCGCCGACCGAAGCTTTCTTT. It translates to CASGTQAPTEAFF.

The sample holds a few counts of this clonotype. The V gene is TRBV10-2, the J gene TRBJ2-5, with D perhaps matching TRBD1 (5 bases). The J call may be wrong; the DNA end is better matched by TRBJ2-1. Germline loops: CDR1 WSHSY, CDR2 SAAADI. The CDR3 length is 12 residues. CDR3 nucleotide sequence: TGCGCCAGCAGTTTGACAGAACGGGAGCAGTTCTTC. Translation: CASSLTEREQFF.